Described below is a single T cell receptor beta chain sequence and its context. This clonotype was seen a handful of times. Its target antigen remains unknown. Qualities for individual bases were not recorded, and no much larger clone is one base off. CDR1 and CDR2 are drawn from the germline V gene (reference sequence): MNHEY, SMNVEV. The cysteine opens and the phenylalanine closes a CDR3 of 16 amino acids. The kept DNA is CDR3 alone, 48 bases in frame from the first base. V was cut back by 4 bases and J by 3 bases, leaving a gap of 15 bases between them. Preparation of the library involved RACE. Sequencing was performed on a NextSeq 500. During library preparation, unique molecular identifiers were attached to individual cDNA molecules so that TCRs could be counted quantitatively and reproducibly. Each blood RNA sample was used to sequence both TCR alpha and TCR beta chains. In the source study's methods: The median number of TCRs per sample was 85,000 to 100,000, ranging from roughly 20,000 to 700,000. The Decombinator software suite was used to annotate V, J and CDR3 in the TCR reads. Every sample was subsampled to the same number of TCRs (28,000) for the PS versus PT1 abundance plots. Expanded TCRs were defined as absent before sensitization and observed at least eight times at the 2-week time point. TCRdb redid the processing of the public reads, applying fastp at Q25 and MiXCR, and retained in-frame beta chains. Each CDR3 protein gets just one entry, which takes the most common genes and DNA from the rows behind it. TCRdb's processing, not the authors', yielded these V and J calls. The sample has around 340,000 distinct CDR3 sequences on record, around 7% of them singletons. The ten biggest clones cover 8.4% of the sample.

The record originates from a study of human T cells and chemical hapten exposure (dated by TCRdb to about 2021). In terms of the full investigation: For sensitization, 2% DPC in acetone was applied to a 2 cm by 2 cm area of upper inner arm skin. Libraries were pooled for sequencing, and variation in per-sample TCR yields was attributed mainly to small differences in library volumes within the pool. Patch testing on the upper back used Finn chambers containing 0.01% DPC, with scoring done after 6 days according to International Contact Dermatitis Research Group standards. Blood samples were taken from patients before sensitization (week 0) and at 2, 6 and about 24 weeks after DPC sensitization. Alopecia areata with under or over 50% scalp involvement, alopecia totalis and alopecia universalis were represented in the patient cohort, which was mostly female. Peripheral blood TCR repertoire changes were tracked in vivo in alopecia patients during primary and secondary sensitization to the hapten diphenylcyclopropenone (DPC). Roughly 30 alopecia patients provided blood for TCR sequencing at one to four time points (pre-sensitization, 2, 6 and 24 weeks). Throughout the approximately 23-week study period, patients were also given weekly therapeutic DPC doses on the scalp. Points the paper makes about the study in general: Because all patients had alopecia, a presumed autoimmune disease, the immune response of the patients might differ from that of healthy individuals. Repeated subsampling changed both the strength of the expansion versus patch-test correlation and the threshold at which that correlation became significant. No change with DPC sensitization was found in the number of TCRs above 1 in 1000 frequency, and no evidence of global repertoire structure alterations was found. Compared with pre-sensitization or healthy control sets, expanded TCRs formed significantly more large CDR3 similarity clusters, which is consistent with antigen-driven responses. Patch test score was positively correlated with the number of PT1 expanded TCRs, with significance at thresholds 8, 16 and 32 but not at 4.

Taken with the paper, the label for time point translates to: patch test 1, 2 weeks after DPC sensitization. What this sample's treatment or condition label stands for: therapeutic diphenylcyclopropenone sensitization with weekly scalp DPC. Blood at each patch-test visit was drawn before the patch test was applied. To be eligible, patients had to be aged 18 to 70, diagnosed with alopecia and judged suitable for DPC therapy, while pregnant patients were excluded. Unfractionated whole blood was collected in Tempus Blood RNA tubes, and total RNA was extracted from that blood. The clonotype comes from a woman between 18 and 29 years old with alopecia areata. Some clones in this sample may be carry-over from other donors' samples. The sample was whole blood, taken in connection with sensitization to the hapten diphenylcyclopropenone (DPC). This sequence uses TRBV27 and TRBJ2-2, with a weak D call of TRBD2 (6 bases match). CDR3 reads: CASSSTSGLYTGELFF. The sequenced DNA: TGTGCCAGCAGTTCAACCTCGGGACTTTACACCGGGGAGCTGTTTTTT.